This T cell receptor beta chain was retrieved from a study of shared clonotypes between healthy human individuals. Generated by immunoSEQ multiplex PCR, the TCRdb table keeps only in-frame clones and is missing some. Of about 560,000 clones in the sample, around 80% are singletons; the top ten hold about 11%. Per germline, CDR1 SGHTA and CDR2 FQGNSA. After removal of 5 bases from V and 0 bases from J, the junction contained 4 bases not matched to a gene. This CDR3 region has 15 residues. Sequencing was carried out using PBMCs. The TCR sequence derives from a woman aged 40 to 55 in good health. Some clones in this sample may be carry-over from other donors' samples. The gene calls are TRBV7-2 and TRBJ1-5; 7 bases fit TRBD1. CDR3: CASSITGDSNQPQHF. CDR3 nucleotide sequence: TGTGCCAGCAGCATAACAGGGGATAGCAATCAGCCCCAGCATTTT.